These 23 T cell receptor beta chains were all obtained from the same sample, sequenced in a study of OX40 agonist ivuxolimab in advanced cancers. TCRdb's copy holds only in-frame clones and misses some; the assay was immunoSEQ multiplex PCR. The sample records some 80,000 clones, around 94% being singletons. The material was CD4+ or CD8+ T cells sorted from blood, obtained in a trial of the OX40 agonist ivuxolimab. Receptors were obtained from an adult with an advanced solid tumor such as melanoma, head and neck, liver or kidney cancer.

V and J are TRBV5-1 and TRBJ2-1; D gene ambiguous. Looked up from germline, CDR1 is SGHRS and CDR2 is YFSETQ. The germline V and J ends were trimmed by 5 bases and 0 bases, with 12 bases remaining between them. The CDR3 extends over 15 amino acids. CDR3 sequence: CASRRTILSYNEQFF. CDR3 nucleotides: TGCGCCAGCAGACGTACCATACTCTCCTACAATGAGCAGTTCTTC.

V gene TRBV18 combines with J gene TRBJ2-7; possible D gene TRBD1, 6 bases. V was cut by 6 bases and J by 7 bases, with 10 bases left in between. This CDR3 is built from 11 residues. Germline values: CDR1 KGHSH, CDR2 LQKENI. In DNA, the CDR3 is TGTGCCAGCTCGCTCAGGGGAGAGCAGTACTTC. Protein sequence: CASSLRGEQYF.

In this sample, this clone turned up once. Here the CDR3 reads CASSFSSGRGVEQFF. CDR3 nucleotide sequence: TGTGCCAGCAGCTTCTCTAGCGGGAGGGGAGTAGAGCAGTTCTTC. This rearrangement joins TRBV5-4 to TRBJ2-1, with TRBD2 identical over 12 bases. Per germline, CDR1 SGHNT and CDR2 YYREEE (reference sequence). The CDR3 contains 15 residues. V shed 2 bases and J 10 bases; nucleotides not matched to a gene: 7.

The rearrangement links TRBV5-1 to TRBJ2-7; no reliable D call. Germline CDR1 reads SGHRS; CDR2 reads YFSETQ. V was trimmed by 0 bases and J by 0 bases, leaving 7 bases between them. This CDR3 spans 14 amino acids. The CDR3 sequence: CASSLVRGSYEQYF. Written as DNA, the CDR3 is TGCGCCAGCAGCTTGGTACGCGGCTCCTACGAGCAGTACTTC. The full variable domain, in which reference TRBV5-1 and TRBJ2-7 provide the parts outside the CDR3, is KAGVTQTPRYLIKTRGQQVTLSCSPISGHRSVSWYQQTPGQGLQFLFEYFSETQRNKGNFPGRFSGRQFSNSRSEMNVSTLELGDSALYLCASSLVRGSYEQYFGPGTRLTVT.

Remarks on this clone: Other DNA sequences in this sample translate to the same CDR3. The CDR3 region is CSARVNYGYTF. CDR3 nucleotides: TGCAGTGCTAGAGTTAACTATGGCTACACCTTC. The J gene is TRBJ1-2, the V gene TRBV20-1; no reliable D call. The CDR3 extends over 11 amino acids. In germline, CDR1 is DFQATT, CDR2 SNEGSKA (reference sequence). With 1 base removed from V and 1 base from J, the gap between germline ends came to 1 base.

A remark on this clone: Additional DNA sequences in this sample encode the identical CDR3. DNA of the CDR3: TGCGCCAGCAGCTTGGGGTCTGGGGCCAACGTCCTGACTTTC. Translated, it gives CASSLGSGANVLTF. The genes are TRBV5-1 and TRBJ2-6; the D is unclear. In germline, CDR1 is SGHRS, CDR2 YFSETQ. The V gene lost 0 bases and the J gene lost 1 base, with 2 bases spanning the gap. This CDR3 is built from 14 residues.

This chain links TRBV19 with TRBJ1-2; perhaps TRBD1 as D (6 bases). The CDR3 sequence is 15 residues long. The V gene lost 4 bases and the J gene lost 1 base, with 13 bases spanning the gap. The germline CDR1 and CDR2 sequences are LNHDA and SQIVND (reference sequence). The CDR3 is CASSKLGGFNYGYTF. CDR3 nucleotide sequence: TGTGCCAGTAGTAAACTAGGGGGATTTAACTATGGCTACACCTTC. The complete variable domain, with remaining parts taken from reference TRBV19 and TRBJ1-2, reads DGGITQSPKYLFRKEGQNVTLSCEQNLNHDAMYWYRQDPGQGLRLIYYSQIVNDFQKGDIAEGYSVSREKKESFPLTVTSAQKNPTAFYLCASSKLGGFNYGYTFGSGTRLTVV.

The gene calls are TRBV5-6 and TRBJ1-2; TRBD1 aligns across 9 bases. The CDR3 sequence is 16 residues long. Trimming cost V 1 base and J 1 base; bases outside gene matches: 5. From germline, CDR1 is SGHDT and CDR2 YYEEEE. CDR3 sequence (DNA): TGTGCCAGCAGCTTGCGAGGGACAGGGATTAACTATGGCTACACCTTC. As protein: CASSLRGTGINYGYTF.

CDR3 in DNA: TGTGCCAGCTCACTCTTCGCCGGGGGGGCGAATCAGCCCCAGCATTTT. This encodes CASSLFAGGANQPQHF. The chain has TRBV18 and TRBJ1-5, with TRBD1 as a possible D gene (6 bases). Germline V lookup: CDR1 KGHSH, CDR2 LQKENI. This CDR3 is built from 16 residues. Between the trimmed V and J ends, which lost 4 bases and 4 bases, there was a span of 17 bases.

V and J are TRBV7-3 and TRBJ1-2; D unresolved. V gave up 5 bases and J gave up 4 bases, with 8 bases separating them. The CDR3 totals 12 residues. Germline V gene lookup returns CDR1 SGHTA and CDR2 FQGTGA. DNA for the CDR3: TGTGCCAGCAGCGCAAAGATCTATGGCTACACCTTC. It encodes CASSAKIYGYTF.

This clone was seen once. CDR3 loop: CASTRTGIYNEQFF. The DNA for the CDR3 is TGTGCCAGTACAAGGACAGGGATATACAATGAGCAGTTCTTC. This chain joins TRBV19 and TRBJ2-1, with 8 bases identical to TRBD1. V shed 7 bases, J shed 4 bases, and the junction held 6 bases outside the gene matches. The V gene's germline CDR1 is LNHDA and CDR2 SQIVND (reference sequence). This CDR3 comprises 14 residues. Variable domain in full (rest from reference TRBV19 and TRBJ2-1): DGGITQSPKYLFRKEGQNVTLSCEQNLNHDAMYWYRQDPGQGLRLIYYSQIVNDFQKGDIAEGYSVSREKKESFPLTVTSAQKNPTAFYLCASTRTGIYNEQFFGPGTRLTVL.

This clone was recorded only once. The V and J genes are TRBV7-6 and TRBJ2-2; no clear D. The V end lost 5 bases, the J end lost 7 bases, and 14 bases lay between the germline ends. Per germline, CDR1 SGHVS and CDR2 FNYEAQ. The CDR3 loop spans 14 amino acids. CDR3 sequence (DNA): TGTGCCAGCAGCCAGAGGCCGACCAACGGGGAGCTGTTTTTT. Protein product: CASSQRPTNGELFF.

This clone has more than one count but fewer than ten. The chain combines TRBV6-1 with TRBJ2-5, with 13 bases fitting TRBD2. The V and J ends lost 4 bases and 2 bases, in that order; junction bases with no gene match: 1. CDR1 is MNHNS, CDR2 SASEGT, per germline. The CDR3 spans 15 residues. The CDR3 DNA reads as TGTGCCAGCAGTGGACTAGCGGGAGGACAAGAGACCCAGTACTTC. Its translation is CASSGLAGGQETQYF.

The rearrangement joins TRBV27 to TRBJ1-2; tentative D call: TRBD1 (5 bases). Trimming took 5 bases from V and 4 from J, leaving 14 bases between them. The CDR3 has 14 residues. Per germline, CDR1 MNHEY and CDR2 SMNVEV (reference sequence). The CDR3 here is CASSPLGGGYGYTF. The CDR3 nucleotides are TGTGCCAGCAGTCCCTTGGGGGGGGGCTATGGCTACACCTTC.

The rearrangement joins TRBV11-2 to TRBJ2-2; 9 bases agree with TRBD1. V lost 5 bases and J lost 1; bases outside the gene matches: 2. The CDR3 runs 15 residues. CDR1 is SGHAT and CDR2 is FQNNGV in the germline V gene. CDR3 coding DNA: TGTGCCAGCAGCCTGGGACAGGGGAACACCGGGGAGCTGTTTTTT. Translating it yields CASSLGQGNTGELFF.

The chain carries TRBV28 and TRBJ2-5, with a possible D match to TRBD2 (6 bases). The germline CDR1 and CDR2 sequences are MDHEN and SYDVKM. This CDR3 comprises 15 residues. The V and J ends lost 4 bases and 5 bases respectively, with 17 bases between them. The CDR3 coding sequence is TGTGCCAGCAGTTCCGTCGGGAGTATGGAGGAGACCCAGTACTTC. It translates to CASSSVGSMEETQYF.

The chain joins TRBV28 to TRBJ2-1; 12 bases align to TRBD2. V shed 3 bases and J 9 bases; nucleotides not matched to a gene: 6. The CDR3 loop spans 15 amino acids. Germline V gene lookup returns CDR1 MDHEN and CDR2 SYDVKM. CDR3 sequence reads: CASSLRLAGGGEQFF. DNA of the CDR3: TGTGCCAGCAGTTTGCGGCTAGCGGGAGGGGGTGAGCAGTTCTTC. Supplemented by reference TRBV28 and TRBJ2-1, the full variable domain reads DVKVTQSSRYLVKRTGEKVFLECVQDMDHENMFWYRQDPGLGLRLIYFSYDVKMKEKGDIPEGYSVSREKKERFSLILESASTNQTSMYLCASSLRLAGGGEQFFGPGTRLTVL.

The V call is TRBV28, the J call TRBJ2-2; 10 nucleotides align to TRBD2. Germline trimming cut 7 bases from V and 5 bases from J; bases unmatched to any gene: 16. The CDR3 is 18 residues long. CDR1 and CDR2 from the germline V gene are MDHEN and SYDVKM. The CDR3 loop reads CASTIGASGSTRTGELFF. CDR3 coding DNA: TGTGCCAGCACCATAGGGGCTAGCGGGAGTACAAGGACCGGGGAGCTGTTTTTT.

This rearrangement joins TRBV25-1 to TRBJ1-2; 7 bases map to TRBD1. CDR1 is MGHDK and CDR2 is SYGVNS in the germline V gene. The CDR3 is made up of 14 amino acids. The junction had 9 bases not matched to a gene; V was cut back by 7 bases and J by 4 bases. The CDR3 DNA sequence: TGTGCCAGCACCCGAGGGGGCGCGGGCTATGGCTACACCTTC. As protein: CASTRGGAGYGYTF.

V usage is TRBV14 and J usage is TRBJ2-3, with D maybe TRBD2 (5 bases). The CDR3 has 16 amino acids. CDR1 SGHDN and CDR2 FVKESK come from the germline V gene. V was trimmed by 1 base and J by 2 bases, leaving 13 bases between them. The CDR3: CASSQGGFLLTDTQYF. For the CDR3, the DNA is TGTGCCAGCAGCCAAGGAGGGTTTCTACTCACAGATACGCAGTATTTT.

The chain links TRBV4-1 to TRBJ2-7; D is undetermined. CDR3 length: 15 residues. The V gene's germline CDR1 is MGHRA and CDR2 YSYEKL. Trimming stripped 3 bases from V and 2 bases from J, with 14 bases between. CDR3 in amino acids: CASSHPQRAAYEQYF. As DNA, the CDR3 is TGCGCCAGCAGCCATCCCCAACGGGCAGCCTACGAGCAGTACTTC.

The chain has TRBV7-2 and TRBJ2-1, with 9 bases aligning to TRBD2. CDR1 and CDR2 (germline): SGHTA, FQGNSA. V gave up 2 bases and J gave up 4 bases; unmatched junction bases: 3. The CDR3 is made up of 15 amino acids. The CDR3 sequence is CASSLRLAVYNEQFF. The DNA for the CDR3 is TGTGCCAGCAGCTTAAGACTAGCGGTATACAATGAGCAGTTCTTC.

The chain combines TRBV2 with TRBJ2-5; D not certain. The V end lost 8 bases, the J end lost 1 base, and 11 bases lay between the germline ends. The CDR3 has 13 residues. CDR1 and CDR2 from the germline V gene are SNHLY and FYNNEI. DNA of the CDR3: TGTGCCAGCGCACGAGAATTCCAAGAGACCCAGTACTTC. This translates into CASAREFQETQYF.